One and the same sample provided the 2 T cell receptor beta chains below, sequenced in a study of blood T cell repertoires in COVID-19. Here immunoSEQ multiplex PCR was the method, and the copy in TCRdb shows in-frame clones only, minus some. The sample shows under 250,000 clones, 84% of them seen only once. Sample: peripheral blood. The receptors come from a woman aged 50 to 65 with active or convalescent COVID-19.

The gene calls are TRBV5-6 and TRBJ1-5, with 7 bases fitting TRBD1. V trimming: 4 bases; J trimming: 3 bases; junction bases outside the gene matches: 13. The CDR3 extends over 17 amino acids. Germline V gene data show CDR1 as SGHDT and CDR2 as YYEEEE. CDR3 coding DNA: TGTGCCAGCAGCATCCTCGCCCCGGGACAGCTCAATCAGCCCCAGCATTTT. Protein: CASSILAPGQLNQPQHF.

The V gene is TRBV7-2, the J gene TRBJ1-2; D might be TRBD1 (5 bases). The V end was cut by 5 bases, the J end by 4 bases, with 14 bases between. The CDR3 is 14 residues long. CDR1 and CDR2 from the germline V gene are SGHTA and FQGNSA. The CDR3 loop is CASSENAGIYGYTF. CDR3 nucleotide sequence: TGTGCCAGCAGCGAAAACGCAGGGATCTATGGCTACACCTTC.